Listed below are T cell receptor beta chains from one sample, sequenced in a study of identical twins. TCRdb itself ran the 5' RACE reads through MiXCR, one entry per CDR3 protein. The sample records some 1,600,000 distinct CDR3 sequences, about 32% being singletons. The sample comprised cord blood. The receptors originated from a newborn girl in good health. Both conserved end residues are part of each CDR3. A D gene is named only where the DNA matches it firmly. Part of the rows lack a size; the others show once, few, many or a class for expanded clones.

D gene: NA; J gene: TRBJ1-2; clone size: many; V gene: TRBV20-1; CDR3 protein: CSASRGGRNYGYTF; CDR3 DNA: TGCAGTGCTAGTCGTGGGGGACGGAACTATGGCTACACCTTC
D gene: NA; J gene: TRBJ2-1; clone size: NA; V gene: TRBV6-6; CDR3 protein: CASSYSIALKGNEQFF; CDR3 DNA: TGTGCCAGCAGTTACTCGATTGCCCTCAAGGGGAATGAGCAGTTCTTC
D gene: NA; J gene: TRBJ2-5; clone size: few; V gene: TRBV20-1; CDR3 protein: CSARTDAQETQYF; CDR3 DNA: TGCAGTGCCAGGACAGACGCTCAAGAGACCCAGTACTTC
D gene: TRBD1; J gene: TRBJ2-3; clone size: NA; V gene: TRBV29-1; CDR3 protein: CSLTGYPLTDAQYF; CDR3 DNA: TGCAGCTTGACAGGGTACCCCCTCACAGATGCGCAGTATTTT
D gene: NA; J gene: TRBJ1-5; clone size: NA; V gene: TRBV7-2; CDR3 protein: CASSLTREQPQHF; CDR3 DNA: TGTGCCAGCAGCTTAACGCGGGAACAGCCCCAGCATTTT
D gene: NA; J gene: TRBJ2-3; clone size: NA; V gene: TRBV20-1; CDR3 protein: CSARDTQGDHTHYF; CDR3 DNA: TGCAGTGCTAGAGATACGCAGGGTGATCATACGCACTATTTT
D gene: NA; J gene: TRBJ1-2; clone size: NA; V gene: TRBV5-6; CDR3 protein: CASSPAGTDYGYTF; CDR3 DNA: TGTGCCAGCAGCCCCGCCGGGACGGATTATGGCTACACCTTC
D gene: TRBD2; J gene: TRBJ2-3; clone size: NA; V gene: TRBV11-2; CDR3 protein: CASRLAGTTDTQYF; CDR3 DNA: TGTGCCAGCAGACTAGCGGGGACCACAGATACGCAGTATTTT
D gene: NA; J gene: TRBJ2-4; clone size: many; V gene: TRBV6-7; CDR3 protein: CASSYSKGRPTKNIQYF; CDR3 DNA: TGTGCCAGCAGTTACTCGAAGGGCAGGCCGACCAAAAACATTCAGTACTTC
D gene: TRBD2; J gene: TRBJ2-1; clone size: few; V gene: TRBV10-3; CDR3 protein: CAISQTSGGYNEQFF; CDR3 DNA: TGTGCCATCTCCCAGACTAGCGGGGGATACAATGAGCAGTTCTTC
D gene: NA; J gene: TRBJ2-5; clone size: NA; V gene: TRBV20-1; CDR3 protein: CSARGGPFQETQYF; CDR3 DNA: TGCAGTGCTAGGGGGGGACCTTTCCAAGAGACCCAGTACTTC
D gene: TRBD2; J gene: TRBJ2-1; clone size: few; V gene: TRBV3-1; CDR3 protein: CASSYTDGSGTYNEQFF; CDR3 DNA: TGTGCCAGCAGTTACACCGATGGTAGCGGGACTTACAATGAGCAGTTCTTC
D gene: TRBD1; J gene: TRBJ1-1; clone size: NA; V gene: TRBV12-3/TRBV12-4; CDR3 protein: CASSLRGQSRAFF; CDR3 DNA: TGTGCCAGCAGTTTAAGGGGACAGAGTCGAGCTTTCTTT
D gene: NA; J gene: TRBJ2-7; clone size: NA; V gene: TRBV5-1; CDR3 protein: CASSLKVWQGKIYEQYF; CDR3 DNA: TGCGCCAGCAGCTTGAAGGTTTGGCAGGGGAAGATTTACGAGCAGTACTTC
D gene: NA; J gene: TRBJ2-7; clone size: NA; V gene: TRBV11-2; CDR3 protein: CASSLQVGGSEQYF; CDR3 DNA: TGTGCCAGCAGCTTACAGGTGGGGGGCAGCGAGCAGTACTTC
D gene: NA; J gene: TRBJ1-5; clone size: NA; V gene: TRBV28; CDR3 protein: CASSLWFRDSNQPQHF; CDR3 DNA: TGTGCCAGCAGTTTATGGTTCAGGGATAGCAATCAGCCCCAGCATTTT
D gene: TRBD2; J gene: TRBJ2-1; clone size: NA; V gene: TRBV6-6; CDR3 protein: CASSHGLVPHNEQFF; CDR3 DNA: TGTGCCAGCAGCCACGGACTAGTCCCCCACAATGAGCAGTTCTTC
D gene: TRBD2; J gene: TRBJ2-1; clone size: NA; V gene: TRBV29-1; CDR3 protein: CSVEPRGRNNEQFF; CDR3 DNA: TGCAGCGTTGAACCTCGCGGGAGGAACAATGAGCAGTTCTTC
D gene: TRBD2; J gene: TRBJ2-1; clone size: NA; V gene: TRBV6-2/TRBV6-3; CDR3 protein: CASPSGRMGSYNEQFF; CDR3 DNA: TGTGCCAGCCCTAGCGGGAGGATGGGCTCCTACAATGAGCAGTTCTTC
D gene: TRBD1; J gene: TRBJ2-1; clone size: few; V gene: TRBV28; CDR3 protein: CASSLTGGSPINEQFF; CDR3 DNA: TGTGCCAGCAGTCTCACAGGGGGCAGCCCAATCAATGAGCAGTTCTTC
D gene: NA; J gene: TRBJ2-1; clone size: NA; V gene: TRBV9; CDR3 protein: CASSVRAAERNEQFF; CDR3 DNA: TGTGCCAGCAGCGTCAGAGCGGCAGAAAGAAATGAGCAGTTCTTC
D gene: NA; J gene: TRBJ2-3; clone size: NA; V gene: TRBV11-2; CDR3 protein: CASSLEGGGNKYTDTQYF; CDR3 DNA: TGTGCCAGCAGCTTAGAGGGCGGGGGCAATAAGTACACAGATACGCAGTATTTT
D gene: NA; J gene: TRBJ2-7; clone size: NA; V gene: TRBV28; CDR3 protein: CASSVFDRSLGSYNEQYF; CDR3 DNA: TGTGCCAGCAGTGTATTCGACCGTTCACTCGGCTCCTACAATGAGCAGTACTTC
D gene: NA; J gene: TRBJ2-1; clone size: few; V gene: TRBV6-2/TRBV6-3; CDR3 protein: CASSYPPTGTPIFNEQFF; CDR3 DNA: TGTGCCAGCAGTTACCCACCAACCGGGACACCTATTTTCAATGAGCAGTTCTTC
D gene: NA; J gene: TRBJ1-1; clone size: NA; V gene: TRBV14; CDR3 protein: CASSQARVGTEAFF; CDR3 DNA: TGTGCCAGCAGCCAAGCCAGGGTCGGCACTGAAGCTTTCTTT
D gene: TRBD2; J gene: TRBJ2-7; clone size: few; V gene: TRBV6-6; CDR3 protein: CASSYSGGGGVSEQYF; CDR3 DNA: TGTGCCAGCAGTTACTCGGGCGGGGGAGGGGTTTCCGAGCAGTACTTC
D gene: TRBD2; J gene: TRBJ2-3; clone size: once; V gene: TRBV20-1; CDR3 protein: CSARDAGTSGGIFPDTQYF; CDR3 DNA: TGCAGTGCTAGAGATGCTGGGACTAGCGGGGGGATATTTCCGGATACGCAGTATTTT
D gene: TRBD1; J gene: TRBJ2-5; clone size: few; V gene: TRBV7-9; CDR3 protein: CAIGTGGSETQYF; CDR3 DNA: TGTGCCATCGGGACAGGGGGGTCAGAGACCCAGTACTTC
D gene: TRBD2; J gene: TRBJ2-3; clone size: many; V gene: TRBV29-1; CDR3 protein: CSVSGTSLTDTQYF; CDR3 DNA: TGCAGCGTCTCCGGGACTAGCCTCACAGATACGCAGTATTTT
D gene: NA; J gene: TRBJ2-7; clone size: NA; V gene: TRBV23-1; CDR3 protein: CASSRSPPTYNEQYF; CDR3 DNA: TGCGCCAGCAGCCGATCCCCTCCTACCTACAATGAGCAGTACTTC
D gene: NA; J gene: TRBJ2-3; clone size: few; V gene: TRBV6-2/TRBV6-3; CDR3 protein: CASSYLDTDTQYF; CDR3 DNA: TGTGCCAGCAGTTATTTAGACACAGATACGCAGTATTTT
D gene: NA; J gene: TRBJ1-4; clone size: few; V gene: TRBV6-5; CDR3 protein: CASRNYRAREKLFF; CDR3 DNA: TGTGCCAGCAGGAACTACAGGGCCCGCGAAAAACTGTTTTTT
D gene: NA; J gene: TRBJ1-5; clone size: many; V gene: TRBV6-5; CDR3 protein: CASSLRDNQPQHF; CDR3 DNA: TGTGCCAGCTCCCTTCGGGACAATCAGCCCCAGCATTTT
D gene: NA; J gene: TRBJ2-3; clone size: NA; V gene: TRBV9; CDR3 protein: CASSVIAAGTDTQYF; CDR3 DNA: TGTGCCAGCAGCGTTATAGCGGCCGGCACAGATACGCAGTATTTT
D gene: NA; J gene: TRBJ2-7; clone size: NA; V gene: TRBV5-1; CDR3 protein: CASSLGGKAKNTQYF; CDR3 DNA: TGCGCCAGCAGCTTAGGGGGAAAAGCCAAAAACACTCAGTACTTC
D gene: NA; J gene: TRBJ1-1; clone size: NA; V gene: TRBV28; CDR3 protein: CASSLLGATAFF; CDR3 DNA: TGTGCCAGCAGTTTATTGGGGGCGACCGCTTTCTTT
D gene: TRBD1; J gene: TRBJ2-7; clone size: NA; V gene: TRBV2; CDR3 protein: CASSEMDRVVNEQYF; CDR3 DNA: TGTGCCAGCAGTGAAATGGACAGGGTAGTTAATGAGCAGTACTTC
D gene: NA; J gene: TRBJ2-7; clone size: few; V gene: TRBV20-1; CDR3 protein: CSARDLGLSSYEQYF; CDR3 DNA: TGCAGTGCTAGAGATCTCGGCCTAAGCTCCTACGAGCAGTACTTC
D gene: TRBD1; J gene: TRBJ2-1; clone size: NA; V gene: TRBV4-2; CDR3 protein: CASSPPGQGALRGNERFF; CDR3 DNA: TGTGCCAGCAGCCCACCGGGACAGGGGGCTTTAAGGGGCAATGAGCGGTTCTTC
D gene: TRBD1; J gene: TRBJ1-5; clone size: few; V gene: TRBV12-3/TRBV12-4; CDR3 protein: CASSRRQGHQPQHF; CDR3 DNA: TGTGCCAGCAGTCGGAGACAGGGGCATCAGCCCCAGCATTTT
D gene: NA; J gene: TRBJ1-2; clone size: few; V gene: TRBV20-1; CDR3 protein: CSARDAGRNYGYTF; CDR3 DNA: TGCAGTGCTAGAGATGCAGGACGTAACTATGGCTACACCTTC
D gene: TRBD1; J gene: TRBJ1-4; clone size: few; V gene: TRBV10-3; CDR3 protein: CAISESQGANEKLFF; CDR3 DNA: TGTGCCATCAGTGAGTCACAGGGGGCTAATGAAAAACTGTTTTTT
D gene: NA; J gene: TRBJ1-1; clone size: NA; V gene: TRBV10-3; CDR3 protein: CAISESGQMNTEAFF; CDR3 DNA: TGTGCCATCAGTGAGTCGGGGCAGATGAACACTGAAGCTTTCTTT
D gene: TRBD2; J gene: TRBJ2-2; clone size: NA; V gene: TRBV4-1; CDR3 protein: CASSQPVGGRAGELFF; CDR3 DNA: TGCGCCAGCAGCCAACCTGTTGGCGGGAGAGCCGGGGAGCTGTTTTTT
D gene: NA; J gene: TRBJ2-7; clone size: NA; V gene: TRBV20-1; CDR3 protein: CSARERPTYEQYF; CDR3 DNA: TGCAGTGCCAGAGAGAGGCCCACCTACGAGCAGTACTTC
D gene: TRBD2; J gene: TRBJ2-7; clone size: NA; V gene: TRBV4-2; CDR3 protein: CASSQEPTSGGNEQYF; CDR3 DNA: TGTGCCAGCAGCCAAGAGCCGACTAGCGGGGGGAACGAGCAGTACTTC
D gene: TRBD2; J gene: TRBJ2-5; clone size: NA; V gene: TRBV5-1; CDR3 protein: CASSLAFAGVLQETQYF; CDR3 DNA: TGCGCCAGCAGCTTGGCGTTTGCGGGAGTCCTCCAAGAGACCCAGTACTTC
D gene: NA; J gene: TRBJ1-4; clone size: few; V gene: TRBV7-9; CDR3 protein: CASSFRGFPNEKLFF; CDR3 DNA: TGTGCCAGCAGCTTTCGGGGGTTTCCTAATGAAAAACTGTTTTTT
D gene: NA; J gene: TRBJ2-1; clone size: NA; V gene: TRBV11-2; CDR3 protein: CASGDGLPYNEQFF; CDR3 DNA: TGTGCCAGCGGCGATGGACTGCCCTACAATGAGCAGTTCTTC
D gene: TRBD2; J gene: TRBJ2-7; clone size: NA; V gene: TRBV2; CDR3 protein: CASNVVSGGINYEQYF; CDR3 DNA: TGTGCCAGCAACGTGGTTAGCGGGGGTATCAACTACGAGCAGTACTTC
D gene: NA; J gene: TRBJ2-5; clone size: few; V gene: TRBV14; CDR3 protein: CASSQDYLSEQYF; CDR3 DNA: TGTGCCAGCAGCCAAGACTACCTGTCTGAGCAGTACTTC
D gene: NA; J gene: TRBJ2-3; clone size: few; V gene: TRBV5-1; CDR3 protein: CASSLTGETDTQYF; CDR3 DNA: TGCGCCAGCAGCTTGACGGGGGAGACAGATACGCAGTATTTT
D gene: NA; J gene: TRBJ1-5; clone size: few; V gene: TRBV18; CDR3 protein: CASSPAGTRNQPQHF; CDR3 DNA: TGTGCCAGCTCACCTGCCGGGACAAGGAATCAGCCCCAGCATTTT
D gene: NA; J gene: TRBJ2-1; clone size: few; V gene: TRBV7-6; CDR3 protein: CASSSTVVSYNEQFF; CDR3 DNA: TGTGCCAGCAGCTCTACAGTGGTCTCCTACAATGAGCAGTTCTTC
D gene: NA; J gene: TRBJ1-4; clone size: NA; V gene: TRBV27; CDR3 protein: CASSLFPGAEKLFF; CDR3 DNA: TGTGCCAGCAGTTTATTCCCAGGGGCTGAAAAACTGTTTTTT